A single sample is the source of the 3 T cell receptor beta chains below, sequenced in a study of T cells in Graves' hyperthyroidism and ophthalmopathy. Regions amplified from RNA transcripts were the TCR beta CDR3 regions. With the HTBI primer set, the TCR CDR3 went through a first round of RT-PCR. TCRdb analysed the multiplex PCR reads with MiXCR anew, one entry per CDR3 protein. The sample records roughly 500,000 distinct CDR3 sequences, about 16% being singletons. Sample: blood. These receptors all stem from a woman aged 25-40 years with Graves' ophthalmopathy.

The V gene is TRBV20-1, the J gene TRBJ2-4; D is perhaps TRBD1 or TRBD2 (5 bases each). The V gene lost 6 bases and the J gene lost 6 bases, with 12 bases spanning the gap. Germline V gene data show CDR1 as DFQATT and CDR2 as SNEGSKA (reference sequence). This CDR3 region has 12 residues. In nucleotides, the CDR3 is TGCAGTGCGCTCCGTGGGGGAAACATTCAGTACTTC. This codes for CSALRGGNIQYF.

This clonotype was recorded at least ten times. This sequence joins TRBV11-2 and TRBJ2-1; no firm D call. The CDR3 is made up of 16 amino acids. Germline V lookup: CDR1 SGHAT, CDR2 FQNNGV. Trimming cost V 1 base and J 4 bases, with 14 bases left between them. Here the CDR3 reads CASSLVGSSVYNEQFF. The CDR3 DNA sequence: TGTGCCAGCAGCTTAGTTGGCAGCTCAGTATACAATGAGCAGTTCTTC.

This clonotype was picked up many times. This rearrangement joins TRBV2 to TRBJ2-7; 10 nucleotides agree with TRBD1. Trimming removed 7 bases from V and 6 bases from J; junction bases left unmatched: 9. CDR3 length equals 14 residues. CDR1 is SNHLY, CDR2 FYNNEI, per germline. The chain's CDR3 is CASTFRQGAGEQYF. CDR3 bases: TGTGCCAGCACCTTCAGACAGGGGGCAGGCGAGCAGTACTTC.